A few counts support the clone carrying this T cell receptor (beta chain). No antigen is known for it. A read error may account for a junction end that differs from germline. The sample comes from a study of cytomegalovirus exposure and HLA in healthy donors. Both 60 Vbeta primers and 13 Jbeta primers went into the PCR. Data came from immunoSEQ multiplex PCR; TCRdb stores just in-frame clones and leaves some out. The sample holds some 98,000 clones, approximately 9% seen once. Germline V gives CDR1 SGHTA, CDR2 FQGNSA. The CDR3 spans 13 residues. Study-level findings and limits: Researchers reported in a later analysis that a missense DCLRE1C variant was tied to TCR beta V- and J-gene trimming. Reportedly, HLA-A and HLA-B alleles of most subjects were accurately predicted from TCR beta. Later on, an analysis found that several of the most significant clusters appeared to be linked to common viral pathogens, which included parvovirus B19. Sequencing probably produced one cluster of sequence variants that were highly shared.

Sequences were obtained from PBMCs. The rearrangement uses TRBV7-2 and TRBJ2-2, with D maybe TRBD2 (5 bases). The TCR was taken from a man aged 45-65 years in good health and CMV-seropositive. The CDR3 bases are TGTGCCAGCAGACGTACGGCAACCGGGGAGCCGTTTTTT. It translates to CASRRTATGEPFF.